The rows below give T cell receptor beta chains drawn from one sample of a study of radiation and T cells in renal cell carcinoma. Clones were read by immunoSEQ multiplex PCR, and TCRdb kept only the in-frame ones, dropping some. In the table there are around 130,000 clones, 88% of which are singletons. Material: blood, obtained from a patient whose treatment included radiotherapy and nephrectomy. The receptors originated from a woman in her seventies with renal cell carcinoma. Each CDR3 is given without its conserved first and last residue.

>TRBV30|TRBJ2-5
AWRDLRETQY
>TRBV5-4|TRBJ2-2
ASSAGTNTGELF
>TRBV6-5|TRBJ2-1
ASSPTSGPSKF
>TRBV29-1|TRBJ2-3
STRGLNTDTQY
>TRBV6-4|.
ASSPTGFSYEQY
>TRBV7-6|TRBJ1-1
ASSLGQISNTEAF
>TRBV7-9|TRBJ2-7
ASSLGKGMYEQY
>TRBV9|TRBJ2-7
ASSVGGVAYEQY
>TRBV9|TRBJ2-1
ASSVSPNNEQF
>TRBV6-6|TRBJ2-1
ASMTAYNEQF
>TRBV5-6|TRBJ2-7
ASSLGAGERREQY
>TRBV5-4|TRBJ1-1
ASSDGPDTEAF
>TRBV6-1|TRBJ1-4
ASSQIGSNEKLF
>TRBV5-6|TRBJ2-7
ASSTTQGYEQY
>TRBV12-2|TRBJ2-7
ASHPKGGGPYEQY
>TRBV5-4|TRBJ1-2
ASSLEGGYYGYT